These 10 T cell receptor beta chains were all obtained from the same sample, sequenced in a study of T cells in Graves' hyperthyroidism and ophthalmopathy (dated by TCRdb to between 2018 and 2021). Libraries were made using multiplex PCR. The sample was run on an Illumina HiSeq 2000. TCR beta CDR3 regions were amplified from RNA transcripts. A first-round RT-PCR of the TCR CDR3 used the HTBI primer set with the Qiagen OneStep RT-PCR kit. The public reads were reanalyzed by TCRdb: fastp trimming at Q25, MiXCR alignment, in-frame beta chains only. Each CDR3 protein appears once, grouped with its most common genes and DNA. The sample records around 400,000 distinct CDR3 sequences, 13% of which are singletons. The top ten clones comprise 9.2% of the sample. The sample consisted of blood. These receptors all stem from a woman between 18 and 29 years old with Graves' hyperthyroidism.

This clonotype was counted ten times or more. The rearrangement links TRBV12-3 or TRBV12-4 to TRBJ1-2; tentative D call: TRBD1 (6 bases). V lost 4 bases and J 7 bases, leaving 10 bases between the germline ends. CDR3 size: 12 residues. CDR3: CASSSQGGGYTF. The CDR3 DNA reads TGTGCCAGCAGTTCCCAAGGGGGTGGCTACACCTTC.

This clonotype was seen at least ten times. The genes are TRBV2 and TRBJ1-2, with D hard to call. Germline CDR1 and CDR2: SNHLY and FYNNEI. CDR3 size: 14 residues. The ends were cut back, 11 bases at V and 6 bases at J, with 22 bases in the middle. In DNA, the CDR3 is TGTGCCTTACCCCCTGGAGGGAGTGGCGATGGCTACACCTTC. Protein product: CALPPGGSGDGYTF.

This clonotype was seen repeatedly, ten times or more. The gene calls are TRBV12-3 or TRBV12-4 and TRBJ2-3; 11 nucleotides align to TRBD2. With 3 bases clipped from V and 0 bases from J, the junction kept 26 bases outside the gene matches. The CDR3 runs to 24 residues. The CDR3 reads CASSFRGRQGGSGGAQTSTDTQYF. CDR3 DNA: TGTGCCAGCAGTTTTCGAGGGAGACAGGGTGGTAGCGGGGGGGCCCAAACTAGCACAGATACGCAGTATTTT.

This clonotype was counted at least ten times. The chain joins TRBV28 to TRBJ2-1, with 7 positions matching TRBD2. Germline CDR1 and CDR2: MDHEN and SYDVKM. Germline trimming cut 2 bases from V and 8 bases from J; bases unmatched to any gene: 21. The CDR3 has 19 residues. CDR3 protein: CASSLQYGVGAAAGDEQFF. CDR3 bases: TGTGCCAGCAGTTTACAGTACGGGGTCGGGGCGGCGGCGGGGGATGAGCAGTTCTTC.

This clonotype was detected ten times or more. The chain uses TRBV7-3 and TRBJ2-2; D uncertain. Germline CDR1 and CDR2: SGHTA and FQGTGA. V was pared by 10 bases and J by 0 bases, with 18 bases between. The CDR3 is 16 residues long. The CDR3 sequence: CAKVRRTKTNTGELFF. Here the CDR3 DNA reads TGTGCCAAGGTTAGGCGGACGAAAACGAACACCGGGGAGCTGTTTTTT.

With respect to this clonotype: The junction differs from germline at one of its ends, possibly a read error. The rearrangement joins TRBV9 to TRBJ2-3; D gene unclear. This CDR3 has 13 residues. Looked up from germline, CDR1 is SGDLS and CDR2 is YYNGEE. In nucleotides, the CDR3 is TGTGGCAGCAGCGTAGATCTAGCAGATACGCAGTATTTT. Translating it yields CGSSVDLADTQYF.

CDR3 DNA sequence: TGTGCCAGCAGCGCCCGGACAGATAGCACAGATACGCAGTATTTT. It specifies CASSARTDSTDTQYF. V is TRBV7-9 and J is TRBJ2-3, with a tentative D call TRBD1 (6 bases). CDR3 length: 15 residues. CDR1 is SEHNR and CDR2 is FQNEAQ in the germline V gene (reference sequence). Deletions cut 5 bases from V and 0 bases from J, with 12 bases between.

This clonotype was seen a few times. The CDR3 loop is CASSELLAGVDTQYF. The CDR3 nucleotides are TGTGCCAGCAGCGAACTACTAGCGGGGGTGGATACGCAGTATTTT. This chain joins TRBV9 and TRBJ2-3, with 11 bases identical to TRBD2. Germline trimming cut 3 bases from V and 6 bases from J; bases unmatched to any gene: 6. The CDR3 spans 15 residues. Per the germline V gene, CDR1 is SGDLS and CDR2 is YYNGEE.

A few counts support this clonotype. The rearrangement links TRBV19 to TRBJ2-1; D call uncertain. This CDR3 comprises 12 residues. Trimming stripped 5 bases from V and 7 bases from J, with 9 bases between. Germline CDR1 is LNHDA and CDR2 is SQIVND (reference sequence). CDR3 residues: CASSRRANEQFF. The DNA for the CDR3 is TGTGCCAGTAGTCGGAGAGCGAATGAGCAGTTCTTC. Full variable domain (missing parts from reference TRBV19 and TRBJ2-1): DGGITQSPKYLFRKEGQNVTLSCEQNLNHDAMYWYRQDPGQGLRLIYYSQIVNDFQKGDIAEGYSVSREKKESFPLTVTSAQKNPTAFYLCASSRRANEQFFGPGTRLTVL.

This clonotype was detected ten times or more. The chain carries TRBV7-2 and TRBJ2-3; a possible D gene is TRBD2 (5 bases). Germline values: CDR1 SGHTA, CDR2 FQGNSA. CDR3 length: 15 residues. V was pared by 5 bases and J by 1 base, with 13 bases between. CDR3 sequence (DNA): TGTGCCAGCAGCCCAGCGGTTCCTGGCACAGATACGCAGTATTTT. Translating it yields CASSPAVPGTDTQYF.